This TCR beta chain is from a study of cytomegalovirus exposure and HLA in healthy donors. Regarding this clone: Its antigen is as yet unknown.

There are 13 residues in the CDR3. The germline gives CDR1 MDHEN, CDR2 SYDVKM. V trimming: 10 bases; J trimming: 4 bases; junction bases outside the gene matches: 4. With 60 Vbeta and 13 Jbeta primers, the PCR was carried out. Source study methods: The authors later counted tens of millions of unique TCR beta chains, 8.5 million to 13 million of them shared. The assay was immunoSEQ multiplex PCR, and TCRdb's table has in-frame clones only and misses some. The V and J calls and the clone size are those of that table, but D and trimming were determined from the DNA. The table lists about 50,000 clones, around 80% of them singletons, with roughly 8% in the top ten. Study-level points and caveats: CMV antigen specificity was confirmed in vitro for three CMV-associated chains. Later analysis demonstrated an association between a missense DCLRE1C variant and TCR beta V- and J-gene trimming. Some V segments, including TRBV6-2 and TRBV6-3, were excluded as indistinguishable.

This chain uses TRBV28 with TRBJ1-4; 9 bases align to TRBD1. This sequence was found in a man in his thirties or forties in good health and CMV-seropositive. Sequencing input: PBMCs. Here the CDR3 DNA reads TGTGCCACCGGACAGGGGCTTAATGAAAAACTGTTTTTT. Its protein is CATGQGLNEKLFF.